One T cell receptor beta chain is described in this entry. As yet, its antigen is unknown. The entry originates in a study of OX40 agonist ivuxolimab in advanced cancers. Study-wide background: Dose-escalation patients suffered from hepatocellular carcinoma, melanoma, renal cell or head and neck cancer. Partial responses, seen in three patients, involved one hepatocellular carcinoma and two cutaneous melanomas.

General study findings and limits: Researchers did not determine the expanded peripheral T cells' antigen specificity.

The germline gives CDR1 MNHNS, CDR2 SASEGT. The V end lost 7 bases, the J end lost 0 bases, and 15 bases lay between the germline ends. The CDR3 contains 15 residues. The timepoints at which blood was sampled were baseline, cycle 4 day 1, and cycle 7 day 1. Data came from immunoSEQ multiplex PCR; TCRdb stores just in-frame clones and leaves some out. The table lists more than 50,000 clones, about 79% of them singletons. This specimen was CD4+ or CD8+ T cells sorted from blood, taken in a trial of the OX40 agonist ivuxolimab. This TCR was sampled from an adult with an advanced solid tumor such as melanoma, head and neck, liver or kidney cancer. J is TRBJ1-1 and V is TRBV6-1, with D maybe TRBD1 (5 bases). The CDR3 DNA follows: TGTGCCAGCACTAGAGTAAAGGGGCTGAACACTGAAGCTTTCTTT. Its translation is CASTRVKGLNTEAFF.